One sample yielded the 10 T cell receptor beta chains listed below, sequenced in a study of T cells in Graves' hyperthyroidism and ophthalmopathy. The TCR beta CDR3 regions underwent amplification using RNA transcripts as the source. With the HTBI primer set, the TCR CDR3 went through a first round of RT-PCR. TCRdb re-analysed the multiplex PCR reads in MiXCR, keeping a single row per CDR3 protein. The table lists some 740,000 distinct CDR3 sequences, 11% to 15% of them singletons, with about 9.4% in the top ten. Sequences were obtained from blood. The source is a woman aged 18-29 years with Graves' hyperthyroidism.

The V gene is TRBV20-1, the J gene TRBJ2-7; 13 bases agree with TRBD2. Germline loops: CDR1 DFQATT, CDR2 SNEGSKA (reference sequence). The CDR3 spans 16 residues. With V trimmed by 4 bases and J by 4 bases, 10 bases remained unmatched. The CDR3 DNA is TGCAGTGCTACCTCGACTAGCGGGAGGCCGGGGTACGAGCAGTACTTC. It is translated as CSATSTSGRPGYEQYF.

This clonotype came up many times. V is TRBV28 and J is TRBJ2-1; the D gene is possibly TRBD1 (7 bases). CDR3 size: 19 residues. The germline V gene has CDR1 MDHEN and CDR2 SYDVKM. V was shortened by 3 bases and J by 5 bases, with 26 bases between the two germline ends. This chain's CDR3 is CASSFGGTAYWNMNNEQFF. CDR3 coding DNA: TGTGCCAGCAGTTTCGGAGGGACAGCATATTGGAACATGAACAATGAGCAGTTCTTC. The entire variable domain, with the rest obtained from reference TRBV28 and TRBJ2-1, is as follows: DVKVTQSSRYLVKRTGEKVFLECVQDMDHENMFWYRQDPGLGLRLIYFSYDVKMKEKGDIPEGYSVSREKKERFSLILESASTNQTSMYLCASSFGGTAYWNMNNEQFFGPGTRLTVL.

Many counts were recorded for this clonotype. The rearrangement links TRBV28 to TRBJ2-3, with TRBD1 matching 7 bases. The germline gives CDR1 MDHEN, CDR2 SYDVKM. V gave up 6 bases and J gave up 4 bases; unmatched junction bases: 7. The CDR3 covers 14 residues. The CDR3 DNA sequence: TGTGCCAGCAGGTCGGGACAGATCGCAGATACGCAGTATTTT. Protein product: CASRSGQIADTQYF.

This clonotype was detected many times. The chain combines TRBV24-1 with TRBJ1-2, with D maybe TRBD1 (5 bases). The ends were cut back, 7 bases at V and 8 bases at J, with 16 bases in the middle. CDR1 is KGHDR, CDR2 SFDVKD, per germline. The CDR3 spans 13 residues. The CDR3 DNA is TGTGCCACCAGGTCCGACAGCCCGAAGGGCTACACCTTC. This sequence encodes CATRSDSPKGYTF.

This clonotype occurred a few times. The rearrangement joins TRBV27 to TRBJ1-1; D might be TRBD1 (6 bases). This CDR3 has 15 amino acids. The V and J ends lost 2 bases and 0 bases respectively, with 10 bases between them. CDR1 and CDR2 from the germline V gene are MNHEY and SMNVEV (reference sequence). The CDR3 DNA is TGTGCCAGCAGTTTAACTGGGACACTGAACACTGAAGCTTTCTTT. This gives the protein CASSLTGTLNTEAFF.

In this sample, this clonotype turned up a few times. This rearrangement joins TRBV5-8 to TRBJ2-1; the match to TRBD2 covers 7 bases. The germline V gene encodes CDR1 SGHTS and CDR2 YDEGEE. The V segment lost 2 bases and the J segment 4 bases; nucleotides outside the gene matches: 18. The length of the CDR3 is 19 residues. This chain's CDR3 is CASSFGNRLAGVDYNEQFF. The CDR3 DNA is TGTGCCAGCAGCTTCGGGAATAGGTTGGCGGGAGTGGATTACAATGAGCAGTTCTTC. The full variable domain, completed using reference TRBV5-8 and TRBJ2-1, is EAGVTQSPTHLIKTRGQQATLRCSPISGHTSVYWYQQALGLGLQFLLWYDEGEERNRGNFPPRFSGRQFPNYSSELNVNALELEDSALYLCASSFGNRLAGVDYNEQFFGPGTRLTVL.

This clonotype was seen once. The V gene is TRBV29-1, the J gene TRBJ2-7, with 8 positions matching TRBD2. Trimming removed 3 bases from V and 0 bases from J; junction bases left unmatched: 10. This CDR3 region has 16 residues. Germline V gene data show CDR1 as SQVTM and CDR2 as ANQGSEA. CDR3 DNA sequence: TGCAGCGTTGAGGAGTTCACTAGCGGAGCCTCCTACGAGCAGTACTTC. Amino acids: CSVEEFTSGASYEQYF.

Ten or more counts support this clonotype. The chain uses TRBV5-1 and TRBJ1-2; TRBD1 agrees at 7 bases. In germline, CDR1 is SGHRS, CDR2 YFSETQ. V lost 0 bases to trimming and J lost 6 bases; unmatched junction nucleotides: 5. CDR3 length: 14 amino acids. Written as DNA, the CDR3 is TGCGCCAGCAGCTTGGAGGACAGGCGCCATGGCTACACCTTC. As protein: CASSLEDRRHGYTF.

The rearrangement joins TRBV30 to TRBJ2-2, with D maybe TRBD1 (5 bases). CDR1 is GTSNPN and CDR2 is SVGIG in the germline V gene (reference sequence). The CDR3 runs 15 residues. V lost 4 bases and J lost 1, with 13 bases in between. The CDR3 region has the DNA TGTGCCTGGATCATGAACCAGGGGAACACCGGGGAGCTGTTTTTT. As protein: CAWIMNQGNTGELFF.

This clonotype was observed at least ten times. The rearrangement uses TRBV28 and TRBJ1-2, with a possible D match to TRBD1 (5 bases). Germline values: CDR1 MDHEN, CDR2 SYDVKM. V gave up 6 bases and J gave up 2 bases, with 31 bases separating them. The length of the CDR3 is 20 residues. In nucleotides, the CDR3 is TGTGCCAGCAGCTCGGACCGACCCGGGGGACCTCTCGCGGGCAACTATGGCTACACCTTC. Protein sequence: CASSSDRPGGPLAGNYGYTF.